These T cell receptor beta chains were read from a single sample in a study of cytomegalovirus exposure and HLA in healthy donors. This table comes from immunoSEQ multiplex PCR, and its TCRdb copy is limited to in-frame clones, with some not included. Altogether 70,000 to 85,000 clones are present, approximately 69% being singletons, with the ten largest covering over 7.5%. The sample comprised PBMCs. The origin of the receptors is a man aged 35-49 years in good health and CMV-seropositive. CDR3s include the opening cysteine and the closing phenylalanine or tryptophan. A D gene is named only where the DNA matches it firmly. Size is stated for part of the rows, as once, few or many counts, or as a class when the clone is expanded.

j_gene	d_gene	v_gene	abundance	CDR3nt	CDR3aa
TRBJ2-1	TRBD1	TRBV2	once	TGTGCCAGCAGAGGACAGGACAATGAGCAGTTCTTC	CASRGQDNEQFF
TRBJ1-1	.	TRBV29-1	.	TGCAGCGTCGTAGACAGAGACACTGAAGCTTTCTTT	CSVVDRDTEAFF
TRBJ2-1	TRBD2	TRBV2	.	TGTGCCAAAACAACTAGCGGGAGGCTCAATGAGCAGTTCTTC	CAKTTSGRLNEQFF
TRBJ1-5	TRBD1	TRBV29-1	.	TGCAGCGCCTCACAGGGGGCAAATCAGCCCCAGCATTTT	CSASQGANQPQHF
TRBJ2-2	.	TRBV15	.	TGTGCCACCAGCAGAGTCCAGGCGACCGGGGAGCTGTTTTTT	CATSRVQATGELFF
TRBJ2-3	TRBD2	TRBV9	.	TGTGCCAGCAGCGTAGGGCTAGCGGACACAGATACGCAGTATTTT	CASSVGLADTDTQYF
TRBJ1-5	TRBD1	TRBV18	.	TGTGCCAGCTCACCATATGGGGCGGGACAGGGGGCGAGACAGCCCCAGCATTTT	CASSPYGAGQGARQPQHF
TRBJ2-5	TRBD2	TRBV28	.	TGTGCCAGCAGTGCCCCCCGGGGCGGGAGGGCCCGGGAGACCCAGTACTTC	CASSAPRGGRARETQYF
TRBJ2-3	TRBD2	TRBV4-1	.	TGCGCCAGCAGCCAAGGTCAGACTAGCGGGAGAACAGATACGCAGTATTTT	CASSQGQTSGRTDTQYF
TRBJ2-2	TRBD1	TRBV10-3	.	TGTGCCACTACACAGGGGCAGCTCGCGAACACCGGGGAGCTGTTTTTT	CATTQGQLANTGELFF
TRBJ2-5	.	TRBV7-9	.	TGTGCCAGCAGCCTCCACTTAGAGGAGGGGGAGACCCAGTACTTC	CASSLHLEEGETQYF
TRBJ1-3	TRBD1	TRBV30	.	TGTGCCTGGAGTGTAGGGACAGGGGATGGAAACACCATATATTTT	CAWSVGTGDGNTIYF
TRBJ2-7	TRBD1	TRBV2	.	TGTGCCAGTGGATCGGGACAGGGGGCCTACGAGCAGTACTTC	CASGSGQGAYEQYF
TRBJ2-3	.	TRBV10-3	.	TGTGCCATCAGTAAACTTGGGGGCGGGGGTAGCACAGATACGCAGTATTTT	CAISKLGGGGSTDTQYF
TRBJ2-2	.	TRBV5-5	once	TGTGCCAGCCTTTTGGGGGGAACAGATCTAGCCGGGGAGCTGTTTTTT	CASLLGGTDLAGELFF
TRBJ2-7	.	TRBV19	few	TGTGCCAGTAGTATAGGCGGAGGGGTCCAGGTGGAGCAGTACTTC	CASSIGGGVQVEQYF
TRBJ2-7	TRBD1	TRBV6-1	.	TGTGCCAGCAGCCGACAGGGGCGCCCTCAAGAGCAGTACTTC	CASSRQGRPQEQYF
TRBJ1-2	TRBD1	TRBV25-1	.	TGTGCCAGCCACAGGGGGGGGCGGGGCTACACCTTC	CASHRGGRGYTF
TRBJ2-3	.	TRBV7-8	once	TGTGCCAGCAGGCTAGCGCGGGTAGCGAAGGGCACAGATACGCAGTATTTT	CASRLARVAKGTDTQYF
TRBJ2-5	.	TRBV29-1	.	TGCAGCGTTGTTTTGTTCGCGGGGGAGACCCAGTACTTC	CSVVLFAGETQYF
TRBJ2-3	TRBD2	TRBV5-1	.	TGCGCCAGCAGCGGAGCGGGGAGCACAGATACGCAGTATTTT	CASSGAGSTDTQYF
TRBJ2-7	.	TRBV30	.	.	CAWSVLVYEQYF
TRBJ2-5	TRBD2	TRBV25-1	.	TGTGCCAGCAGTGGGCTAGCGGGTGGAAACCACTTC	CASSGLAGGNHF
TRBJ2-2	.	TRBV11-2	.	TGTGCCAGCAGCCTGGGGGGACGGAGGAACACCGGGGAGCTGTTTTTT	CASSLGGRRNTGELFF
TRBJ2-7	.	TRBV5-1	.	TGCGCCAGTTCGGACAGAGACTACGAGCAGTACTTC	CASSDRDYEQYF
TRBJ2-7	.	TRBV9	few	TGTGCCAGCAGCGTAGCAGGGGAGTGGTACGAGCAGTACTTC	CASSVAGEWYEQYF
TRBJ2-7	.	TRBV6-6	few	TGTGCCAGCAGAGCCCGGGAGCCGCCCTACGAGCAGTACTTC	CASRAREPPYEQYF
TRBJ2-7	TRBD1	TRBV2	.	TGTGCCAGCAGTCAGTCCCCCGGGACAGTCTCCTACGAGCAGTACTTC	CASSQSPGTVSYEQYF
TRBJ2-3	.	TRBV28	few	TGTGCCAGCAGCCCTACTCGGACTACAGATACGCAGTATTTT	CASSPTRTTDTQYF
TRBJ2-1	.	TRBV28	.	TGTGCCAGCGGTGTGGGGAGCGGGCAATACAATGAGCAGTTCTTC	CASGVGSGQYNEQFF
TRBJ1-2	TRBD1	TRBV6-1	once	TGTGCCAGCAGTGGCCGGACAGGAGATGGCTACACCTTC	CASSGRTGDGYTF
TRBJ2-5	.	TRBV2	.	TGTGCCAGCAGTCAAACTAGCTTAATACACTTC	CASSQTSLIHF
TRBJ1-1	.	TRBV7-9	.	TGTGCCAGCAGCCTCCAGTGGGGAGCTGAAGCTTTCTTT	CASSLQWGAEAFF
TRBJ2-2	.	TRBV5-1	.	TGCGCCAGCAACCCGGGTGTGGACACCGGGGAGCTGTTTTTT	CASNPGVDTGELFF
TRBJ1-2	.	TRBV27	.	TGTGCCAGCAGTTTTGGGCAGGCGAACTATGGCTACACCTTC	CASSFGQANYGYTF
TRBJ1-1	.	TRBV18	.	TGTGCCAGCTCACCAAGAGAGGGCGGCACTGAAGCTTTCTTT	CASSPREGGTEAFF
TRBJ1-2	TRBD1	TRBV7-2	.	TGTGCCAGCAGCTCGCGGGACAGGGTGGATGGCTACACCTTC	CASSSRDRVDGYTF
TRBJ2-7	.	TRBV28	few	TGTGCCAGCAGTCCTATGGGCGGGACTCCCTACGAGCAGTACTTC	CASSPMGGTPYEQYF
TRBJ1-5	.	TRBV2	.	TGTGCCAGCAGTGAAAGGGGGGGTAATCAGCCCCAGCATTTT	CASSERGGNQPQHF
TRBJ2-3	TRBD2	TRBV4-1	.	TGCGCCAGCAGCCAAGATCAGTCCGCGGGAGGAAAAGATACGCAGTATTTT	CASSQDQSAGGKDTQYF
TRBJ2-5	TRBD2	TRBV11-2	.	TGTGCCAGCAGCCCCGGGACTAGCTTTGAGACCCAGTACTTC	CASSPGTSFETQYF
TRBJ2-7	.	TRBV4-3	.	TGCGCCAGCAGCCAAGATCACCCCGCTAACGAGCAGTACTTC	CASSQDHPANEQYF
TRBJ2-7	.	TRBV6-5	.	TGTGCCAGCAAGCGGGGACAACCCTACGAGCAGTACTTC	CASKRGQPYEQYF
TRBJ1-5	TRBD1	TRBV6-5	.	TGTGCCAGCAGTTCGTTCGACAGGGGCCAGCCCCAGCATTTT	CASSSFDRGQPQHF
TRBJ1-5	.	TRBV30	few	TGTGCCTGGAGTGTTTCTCGGACTCCCGGGAGCAATCAGCCCCAGCATTTT	CAWSVSRTPGSNQPQHF
TRBJ1-2	.	TRBV4-3	.	TGCGCCAGCAGCCAAGATGGGGCTAGGAATGGCTACACCTTC	CASSQDGARNGYTF
TRBJ1-2	TRBD1	TRBV5-4	.	TGTGCCAGCAGCTTGAGACTCGGACAGGGGGTGGGCTACACCTTC	CASSLRLGQGVGYTF
TRBJ2-3	.	TRBV4-1	few	TGCGCCAGCAGCCAAGATAGGCGGGGCACAGATACGCAGTATTTT	CASSQDRRGTDTQYF
TRBJ2-7	TRBD2	TRBV2	.	TGTGCCAGCAGTGGGGGGAGGGTATCCTACGAGCAGTACTTC	CASSGGRVSYEQYF
TRBJ1-1	TRBD1	TRBV29-1	.	TGCAGCGCGGACAGGGAGCGAACAGGGGGTGAAGCTTTCTTT	CSADRERTGGEAFF